These T cell receptor beta chains were read from a single sample in a study of T cells expressing NK-cell markers. After re-calling the 5' RACE reads, TCRdb lists one entry per CDR3 protein, DNA absent. The sample holds approximately 460,000 distinct CDR3 sequences. The sample comprised blood T cells: a sorted CD56 or NKG2C T cell subset, CD4+ or CD8+ T cells, or bulk PBMC T cells (not recorded which). These receptors originate from a woman aged 18 to 69 in good health. CDR3s include the opening cysteine and the closing phenylalanine or tryptophan.

j_gene	v_gene	len	CDR3aa
TRBJ1-5	TRBV20-1	13	CSARDTGNQPQHF
TRBJ2-1	TRBV7-2	14	CASSLALAGNEQFF
TRBJ2-7	TRBV28	14	CASSLRRAPYEQYF
TRBJ2-4	TRBV4-3	17	CASSQDPPQNTKNIQYF
TRBJ2-7	TRBV9	17	CASSVDDSFAGGYEQYF
TRBJ2-7	TRBV3-1	15	CASSQGVGDYYEQYF
TRBJ2-2	TRBV9	16	CASSVGAHTNTGELFF
TRBJ2-1	TRBV7-2	14	CASSKGGGHNEQFF
TRBJ1-6	TRBV30	15	CAWNRDRAYNSPLHF
TRBJ2-5	TRBV4-2	13	CASSPRFQETQYF
TRBJ2-5	TRBV4-2	18	CASSQDLTLAGGQETQYF
TRBJ1-2	TRBV12-3/TRBV12-4	14	CASSSGRSRDGYTF
TRBJ2-1	TRBV5-1	14	CASSGTTPYNEQFF
TRBJ2-2	TRBV21-1	16	CARLTNGTTNTGELFF
TRBJ1-1	TRBV11-1	17	CASSPQGGAVVNTEAFF
TRBJ1-1	TRBV4-2	15	CASSPAGTGSGEAFF
TRBJ2-2	TRBV12-3/TRBV12-4	15	CASSPWGLGTGELFF
TRBJ1-2	TRBV11-2	13	CASSPGTFGGYTF
TRBJ2-3	TRBV5-5	15	CASSLLSGATDTQYF
TRBJ2-1	TRBV10-3	14	CAISDPGTTQEQFF
TRBJ2-6	TRBV28	16	CASSLGVVAGANVLTF
TRBJ1-1	TRBV5-6	13	CASTLSGDTEAFF
TRBJ2-1	TRBV9	15	CASSLGGTSGNEQFF
TRBJ1-3	TRBV12-3/TRBV12-4	11	CASVISNTIYF
TRBJ1-2	TRBV11-2	15	CASSLVVTGDYGYTF
TRBJ2-3	TRBV30	17	CAWRIEGWGRYTDTQYF
TRBJ2-2	TRBV27	14	CASSRTVNTGELFF
TRBJ2-1	TRBV29-1	13	CSERDSYYNEQFF
TRBJ2-1	TRBV5-6	13	CASFSRSINEQFF
TRBJ2-7	TRBV28	12	CASRGSTYEQYF
TRBJ1-5	TRBV12-3/TRBV12-4	15	CASSLGTGLLQPQHF
TRBJ2-6	TRBV29-1	16	CSVEDGGQSGANVLTF
TRBJ1-1	TRBV7-2	14	CASSLGRRAAEAFF
TRBJ1-6	TRBV6-1	17	CASSPQPPSSYNSPLHF
TRBJ2-1	TRBV5-1	15	CASSLVRSSYNEQFF
TRBJ1-6	TRBV20-1	15	CSARGGFSYNSPLHF
TRBJ2-1	TRBV12-3/TRBV12-4	16	CASSPSGSRSYNEQFF
TRBJ1-5	TRBV20-1	15	CSARSQGPGVQPQHF
TRBJ2-5	TRBV24-1	14	CATSDLNREETQYF
TRBJ1-5	TRBV29-1	15	CSVTISRASNQPQHF